This TCR beta chain is drawn from a study of technical replicates of blood from a handful of donors. Produced via immunoSEQ multiplex PCR; TCRdb's table is partial and in-frame only. The table has approximately 52,000 clones, about 86% seen once; the top ten hold 5.6%. Losses at the gene ends were 0 bases for V and 6 bases for J; bases not matched to a gene: 8. The CDR3 totals 16 residues. Germline CDR1 and CDR2: MNHEY and SVGAGI. This sequence originates from a human donor in good health. Some clones in this sample may be carry-over from other donors' samples. The chain recombines TRBV6-5 with TRBJ1-2; 9 positions agree with TRBD1. The sample consisted of PBMCs. CDR3 DNA sequence: TGTGCCAGCAGTTACTCGGGGACAGGGAGAAGGGATGGCTACACCTTC. Translated: CASSYSGTGRRDGYTF.